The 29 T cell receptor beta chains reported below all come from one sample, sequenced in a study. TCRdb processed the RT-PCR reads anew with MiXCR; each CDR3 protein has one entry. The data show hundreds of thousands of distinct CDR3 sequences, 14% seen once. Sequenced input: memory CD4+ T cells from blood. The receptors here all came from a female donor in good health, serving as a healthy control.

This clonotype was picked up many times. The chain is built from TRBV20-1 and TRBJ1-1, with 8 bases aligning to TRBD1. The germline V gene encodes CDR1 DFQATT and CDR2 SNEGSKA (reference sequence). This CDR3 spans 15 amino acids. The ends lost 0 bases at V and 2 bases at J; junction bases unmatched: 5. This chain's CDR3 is CSAREDRGFNTEAFF. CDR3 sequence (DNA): TGCAGTGCTAGAGAAGACAGGGGCTTTAACACTGAAGCTTTCTTT.

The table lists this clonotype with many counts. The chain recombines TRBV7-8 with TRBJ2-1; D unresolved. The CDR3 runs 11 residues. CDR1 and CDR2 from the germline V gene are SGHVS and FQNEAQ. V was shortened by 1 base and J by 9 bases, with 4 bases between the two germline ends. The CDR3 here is CASSLGAEQFF. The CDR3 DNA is TGTGCCAGCAGCTTAGGCGCTGAGCAGTTCTTC.

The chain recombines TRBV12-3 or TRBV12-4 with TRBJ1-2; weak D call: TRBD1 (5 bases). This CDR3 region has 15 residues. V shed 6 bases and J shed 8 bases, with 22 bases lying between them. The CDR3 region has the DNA TGTGCCAGCAGCCCCCCCGGGACGGGGTCAAGCGGCTACACCTTC. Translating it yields CASSPPGTGSSGYTF.

The CDR3 coding sequence is TGTGCCAGCAGTCTGACCCCGGTAAGGGCAGATACGCAGTATTTT. This codes for CASSLTPVRADTQYF. The chain recombines TRBV7-9 with TRBJ2-3, with D hard to call. The ends were cut back, 6 bases at V and 4 bases at J, with 17 bases in the middle. Germline V gene sequence: CDR1 SEHNR, CDR2 FQNEAQ (reference sequence). The CDR3 has 15 residues.

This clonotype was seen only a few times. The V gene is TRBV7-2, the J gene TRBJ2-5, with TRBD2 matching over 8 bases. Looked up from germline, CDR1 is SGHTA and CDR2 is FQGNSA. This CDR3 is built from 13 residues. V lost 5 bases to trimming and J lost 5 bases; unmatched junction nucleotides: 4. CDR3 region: CASSIGLAETQYF. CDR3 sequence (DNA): TGTGCCAGCAGCATCGGACTAGCCGAGACCCAGTACTTC.

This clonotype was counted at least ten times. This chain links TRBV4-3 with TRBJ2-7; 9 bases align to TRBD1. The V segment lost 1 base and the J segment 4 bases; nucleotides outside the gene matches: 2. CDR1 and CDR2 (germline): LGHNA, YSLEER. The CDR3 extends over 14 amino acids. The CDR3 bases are TGCGCCAGCAGCCAAGTGGACAGGGGTTACGAGCAGTACTTC. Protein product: CASSQVDRGYEQYF.

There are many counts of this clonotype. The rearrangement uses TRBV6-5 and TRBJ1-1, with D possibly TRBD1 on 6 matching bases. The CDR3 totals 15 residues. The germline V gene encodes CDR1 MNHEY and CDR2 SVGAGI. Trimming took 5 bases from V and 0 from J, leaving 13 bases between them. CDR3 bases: TGTGCCAGCAGTACCGGACAGACCATGAACACTGAAGCTTTCTTT. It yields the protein CASSTGQTMNTEAFF.

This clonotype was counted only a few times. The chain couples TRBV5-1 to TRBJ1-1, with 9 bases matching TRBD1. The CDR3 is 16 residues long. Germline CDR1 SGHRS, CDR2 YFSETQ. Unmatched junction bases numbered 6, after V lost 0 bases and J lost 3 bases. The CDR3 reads CASSLGGGQGDTEAFF. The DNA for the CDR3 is TGCGCCAGCAGCTTGGGGGGGGGACAGGGAGACACTGAAGCTTTCTTT.

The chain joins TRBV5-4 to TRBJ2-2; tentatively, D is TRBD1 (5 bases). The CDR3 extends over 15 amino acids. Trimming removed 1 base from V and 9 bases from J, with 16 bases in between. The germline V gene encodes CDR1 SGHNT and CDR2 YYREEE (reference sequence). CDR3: CASSLSVAGFRELFF. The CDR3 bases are TGTGCCAGCAGCTTGTCGGTGGCAGGGTTTAGGGAGCTGTTTTTT.

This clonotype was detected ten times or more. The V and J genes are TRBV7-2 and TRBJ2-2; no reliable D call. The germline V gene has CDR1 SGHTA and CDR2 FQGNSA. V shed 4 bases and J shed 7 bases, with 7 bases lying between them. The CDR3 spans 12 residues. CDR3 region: CASSSPSGELFF. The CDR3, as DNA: TGTGCCAGCAGCTCCCCGAGCGGGGAGCTGTTTTTT.

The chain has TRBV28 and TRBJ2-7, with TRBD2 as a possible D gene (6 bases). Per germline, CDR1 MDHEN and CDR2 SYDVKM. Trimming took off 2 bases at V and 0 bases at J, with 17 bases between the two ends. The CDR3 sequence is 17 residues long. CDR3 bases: TGTGCCAGCAGTTTAGTTCCGACGGGACTGAGCTCCTACGAGCAGTACTTC. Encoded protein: CASSLVPTGLSSYEQYF.

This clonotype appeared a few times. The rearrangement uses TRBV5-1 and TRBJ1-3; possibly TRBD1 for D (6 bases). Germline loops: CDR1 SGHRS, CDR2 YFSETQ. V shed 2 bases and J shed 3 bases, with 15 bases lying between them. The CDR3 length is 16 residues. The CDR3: CASSFGGQTSGNTIYF. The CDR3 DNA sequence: TGCGCCAGCAGCTTCGGGGGCCAGACGAGTGGAAACACCATATATTTT.

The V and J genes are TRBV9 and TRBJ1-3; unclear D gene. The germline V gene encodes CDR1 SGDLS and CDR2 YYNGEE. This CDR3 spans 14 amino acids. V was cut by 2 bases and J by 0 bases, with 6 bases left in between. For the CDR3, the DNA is TGTGCCAGCAGCGTGCAATTCTCTGGAAACACCATATATTTT. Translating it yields CASSVQFSGNTIYF.

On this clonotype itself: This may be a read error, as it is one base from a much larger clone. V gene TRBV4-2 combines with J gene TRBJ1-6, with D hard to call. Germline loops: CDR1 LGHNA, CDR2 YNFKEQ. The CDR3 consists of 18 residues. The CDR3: CASSQGSPSRSDNSPLHF. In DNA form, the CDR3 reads TGTGCCAGCAGCCAAGGTTCTCCCAGCCGCTCCGATAATTCACCCCTCCACTTT.

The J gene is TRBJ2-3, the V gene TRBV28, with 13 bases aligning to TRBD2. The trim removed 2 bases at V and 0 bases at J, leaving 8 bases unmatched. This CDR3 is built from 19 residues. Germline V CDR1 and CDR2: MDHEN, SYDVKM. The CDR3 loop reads CASSLSQLLAGGSTDTQYF. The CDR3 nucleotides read TGTGCCAGCAGTTTAAGTCAGCTACTAGCGGGAGGGAGCACAGATACGCAGTATTTT.

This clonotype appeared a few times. In DNA, the CDR3 is TGTGCCAGCTCACAGGGGACAGCCCTTGAAGCTTTCTTT. Translating it yields CASSQGTALEAFF. This rearrangement joins TRBV18 to TRBJ1-1; TRBD1 matches at 7 bases. Looked up from germline, CDR1 is KGHSH and CDR2 is LQKENI. CDR3 length: 13 residues. V was clipped by 4 bases and J by 7 bases; unmatched bases: 6.

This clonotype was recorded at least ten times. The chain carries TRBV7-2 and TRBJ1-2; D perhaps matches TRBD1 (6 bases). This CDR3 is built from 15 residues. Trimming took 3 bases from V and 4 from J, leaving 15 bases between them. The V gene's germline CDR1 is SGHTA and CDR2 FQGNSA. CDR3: CASSFQQGSVYGYTF. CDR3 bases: TGTGCCAGCAGCTTCCAACAGGGTTCGGTCTATGGCTACACCTTC.

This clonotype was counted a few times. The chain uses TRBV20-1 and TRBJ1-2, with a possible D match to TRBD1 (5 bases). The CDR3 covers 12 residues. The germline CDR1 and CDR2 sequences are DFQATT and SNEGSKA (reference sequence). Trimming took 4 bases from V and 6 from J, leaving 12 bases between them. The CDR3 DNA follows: TGCAGTGCTATCTCCGGGACCGATGGCTACACCTTC. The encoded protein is CSAISGTDGYTF.

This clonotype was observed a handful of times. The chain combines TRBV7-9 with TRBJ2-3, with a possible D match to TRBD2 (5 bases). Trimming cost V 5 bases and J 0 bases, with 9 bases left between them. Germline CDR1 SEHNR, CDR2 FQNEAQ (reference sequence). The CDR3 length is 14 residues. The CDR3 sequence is CASSERGSTDTQYF. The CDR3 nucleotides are TGTGCCAGCAGCGAACGGGGTAGCACAGATACGCAGTATTTT.

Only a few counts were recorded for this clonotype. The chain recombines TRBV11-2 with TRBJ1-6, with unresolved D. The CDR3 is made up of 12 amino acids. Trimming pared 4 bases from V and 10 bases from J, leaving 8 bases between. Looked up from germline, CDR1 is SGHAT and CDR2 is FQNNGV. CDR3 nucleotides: TGTGCCAGCAGCTCCACCACATCACCCCTCCACTTT. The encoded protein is CASSSTTSPLHF.

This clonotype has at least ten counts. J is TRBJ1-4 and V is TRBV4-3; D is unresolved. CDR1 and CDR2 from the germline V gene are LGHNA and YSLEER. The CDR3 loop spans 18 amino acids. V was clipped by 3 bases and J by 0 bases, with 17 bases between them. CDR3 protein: CASSQGGQSAATNEKLFF. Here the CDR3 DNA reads TGCGCCAGCAGCCAGGGCGGTCAAAGCGCTGCAACTAATGAAAAACTGTTTTTT.

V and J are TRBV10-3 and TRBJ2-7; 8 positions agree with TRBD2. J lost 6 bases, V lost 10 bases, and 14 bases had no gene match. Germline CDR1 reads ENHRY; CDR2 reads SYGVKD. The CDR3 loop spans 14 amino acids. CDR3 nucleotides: TGTGCCACCAACTCGGGACTAGGTTTCTCCGAGCAGTACTTC. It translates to CATNSGLGFSEQYF.

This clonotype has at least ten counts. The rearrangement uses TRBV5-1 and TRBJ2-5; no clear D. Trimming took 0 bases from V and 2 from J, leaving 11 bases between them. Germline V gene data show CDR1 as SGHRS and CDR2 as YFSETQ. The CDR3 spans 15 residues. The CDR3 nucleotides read TGCGCCAGCAGCTTGGAGGTAGGCGAACAAGAGACCCAGTACTTC. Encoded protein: CASSLEVGEQETQYF.

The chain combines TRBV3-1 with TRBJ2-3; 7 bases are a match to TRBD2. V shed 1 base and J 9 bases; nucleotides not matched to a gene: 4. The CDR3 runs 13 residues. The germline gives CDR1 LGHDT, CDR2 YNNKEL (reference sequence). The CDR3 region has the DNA TGTGCCAGCAGCCAAGTTCCGGGGGGAACGCAGTATTTT. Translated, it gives CASSQVPGGTQYF.

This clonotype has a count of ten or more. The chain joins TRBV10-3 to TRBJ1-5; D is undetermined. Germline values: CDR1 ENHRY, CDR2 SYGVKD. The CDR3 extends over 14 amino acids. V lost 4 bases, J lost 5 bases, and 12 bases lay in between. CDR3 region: CAISGSGDHQPQHF. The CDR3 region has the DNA TGTGCCATCAGTGGGTCCGGGGATCATCAGCCCCAGCATTTT.

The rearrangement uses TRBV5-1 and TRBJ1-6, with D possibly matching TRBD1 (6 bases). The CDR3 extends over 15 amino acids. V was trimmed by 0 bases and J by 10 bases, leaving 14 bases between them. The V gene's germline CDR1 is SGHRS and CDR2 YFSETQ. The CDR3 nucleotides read TGCGCCAGCAGCTTGGGTACAGGGCGGGGGTCACCCCTCCACTTT. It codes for CASSLGTGRGSPLHF.

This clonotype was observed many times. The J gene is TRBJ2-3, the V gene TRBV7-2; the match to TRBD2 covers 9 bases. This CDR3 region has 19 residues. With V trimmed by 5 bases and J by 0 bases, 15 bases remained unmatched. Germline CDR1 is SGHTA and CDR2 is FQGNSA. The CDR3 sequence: CASSLKMLLAGGSTDTQYF. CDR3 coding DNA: TGTGCCAGCAGCCTAAAGATGCTACTAGCGGGTGGTAGCACAGATACGCAGTATTTT.

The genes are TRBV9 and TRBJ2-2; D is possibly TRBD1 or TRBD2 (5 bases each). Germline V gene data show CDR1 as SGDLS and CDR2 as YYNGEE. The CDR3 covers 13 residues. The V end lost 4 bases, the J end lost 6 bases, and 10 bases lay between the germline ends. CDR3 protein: CASSLGPAGELFF. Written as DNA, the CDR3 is TGTGCCAGCAGCCTGGGACCGGCCGGGGAGCTGTTTTTT.

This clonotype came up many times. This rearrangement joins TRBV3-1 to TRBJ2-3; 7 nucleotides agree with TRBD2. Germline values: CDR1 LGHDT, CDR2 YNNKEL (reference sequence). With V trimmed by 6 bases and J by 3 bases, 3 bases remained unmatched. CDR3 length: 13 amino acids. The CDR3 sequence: CASSQRGTDTQYF. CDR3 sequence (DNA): TGTGCCAGCAGTCAGCGGGGAACAGATACGCAGTATTTT.